What follows are 32 T cell receptor beta chains derived from one specimen sequenced in a study of cytomegalovirus exposure and HLA in healthy donors (dated by TCRdb to 2015 to 2018). Library preparation was by the immunoSEQ multiplex PCR assay. A mixture of 60 forward primers for TCR Vbeta segments and 13 reverse primers for TCR Jbeta segments was used in the multiplex PCR. TCRdb retrieved this table from immuneACCESS and kept in-frame rearrangements only. Not all clones are present; in checked studies, unresolved V genes account for under half, and no reason is known for the remainder. This sample is represented by 150,000 or so clones; under 85% of them were singletons. The ten largest clones take up less than 8% of the sample. The sample taken for sequencing was PBMCs. All receptors come from a woman aged 40 to 50 in good health and CMV-seropositive.

The gene calls are TRBV6-1 and TRBJ2-7; 9 nucleotides agree with TRBD2. This CDR3 contains 17 residues. From germline, CDR1 is MNHNS and CDR2 SASEGT. V dropped 2 bases and J dropped 2; count of bases not matched to a gene: 10. The CDR3 loop is CASSEWTTASGAYEQYF. CDR3 DNA sequence: TGTGCCAGCAGTGAATGGACTACGGCTAGCGGGGCCTACGAGCAGTACTTC.

This clone was observed a few times. J is TRBJ2-7 and V is TRBV28; D perhaps matches TRBD2 (7 bases). This CDR3 comprises 14 residues. V lost 0 bases and J lost 3, with 9 bases in between. Germline V gene lookup returns CDR1 MDHEN and CDR2 SYDVKM. CDR3 bases: TGTGCCAGCAGTTTATGGGGAGGGGGCTACGAGCAGTACTTC. Encoded protein: CASSLWGGGYEQYF.

V gene TRBV7-7 combines with J gene TRBJ2-2, with D tentatively TRBD2 (6 bases). V lost 6 bases and J 1 base, leaving 9 bases between the germline ends. This CDR3 has 14 residues. Germline CDR1 SSHAT, CDR2 FNYEAQ (reference sequence). CDR3 sequence (DNA): TGTGCCAGCAGTCGGGACTGGAACACCGGGGAGCTGTTTTTT. Translated, it gives CASSRDWNTGELFF.

The V and J genes are TRBV7-9 and TRBJ1-2; D unresolved. V dropped 1 base and J dropped 6 bases, with 9 bases sitting between them. Germline V gene lookup returns CDR1 SEHNR and CDR2 FQNEAQ (reference sequence). The CDR3 runs to 13 residues. CDR3 region: CASSLGSQDGYTF. CDR3 bases: TGTGCCAGCAGCTTAGGGTCCCAGGATGGCTACACCTTC.

Only one count was recorded for this clone. The V call is TRBV30, the J call TRBJ1-1; D unresolved. Trimming removed 3 bases at V and 3 bases at J, with 11 bases between. The germline V gene has CDR1 GTSNPN and CDR2 SVGIG (reference sequence). This CDR3 has 13 residues. CDR3 bases: TGTGCCTGGAGCCCCCGCGGTTACACTGAAGCTTTCTTT. It specifies CAWSPRGYTEAFF.

The V call is TRBV6-6, the J call TRBJ1-1; D possibly corresponds to TRBD1 (6 bases). There are 12 residues in the CDR3. The germline V gene has CDR1 MNHNY and CDR2 SVGAGI (reference sequence). Between the trimmed V and J ends, which lost 5 bases and 7 bases, there was a span of 11 bases. The DNA of the CDR3 is TGTGCCAGCAGTAACGGACAGATTGAAGCTTTCTTT. It translates to CASSNGQIEAFF.

The chain uses TRBV9 and TRBJ1-6; tentatively, D is TRBD1 (5 bases). The CDR3 length is 15 residues. Germline loops: CDR1 SGDLS, CDR2 YYNGEE. The ends were cut back, 1 base at V and 6 bases at J, with 11 bases in the middle. This chain's CDR3 is CASSVYGQTNSPLHF. In nucleotides, the CDR3 is TGTGCCAGCAGCGTATATGGACAAACTAATTCACCCCTCCACTTT.

The chain recombines TRBV19 with TRBJ1-2, with D unclear. The CDR3 is 13 amino acids. CDR1 and CDR2 from the germline V gene are LNHDA and SQIVND (reference sequence). V dropped 8 bases and J dropped 7 bases, with 17 bases sitting between them. CDR3 protein: CASLGFGLLGYTF. DNA of the CDR3: TGTGCCAGTCTGGGGTTCGGACTTCTTGGCTACACCTTC.

There are a few counts of this clone. CDR3 region: CASSEDRAGGYTF. CDR3 DNA sequence: TGTGCCAGCAGTGAGGACAGGGCCGGCGGCTACACCTTC. J is TRBJ1-2 and V is TRBV6-6, with TRBD1 matching over 8 bases. The CDR3 has 13 amino acids. The V gene end was trimmed by 5 bases and the J gene end by 8 bases; junction bases not matched to a gene: 7. Looked up from germline, CDR1 is MNHNY and CDR2 is SVGAGI (reference sequence).

The chain links TRBV19 to TRBJ1-3, with D possibly matching TRBD1 (5 bases). The CDR3 sequence is 17 residues long. The germline CDR1 and CDR2 sequences are LNHDA and SQIVND (reference sequence). With 1 base removed from V and 2 bases from J, the gap between germline ends came to 15 bases. This CDR3 is CASSIVIAGTAGNTIYF. The CDR3 DNA follows: TGTGCCAGTAGTATAGTAATAGCCGGGACTGCTGGAAACACCATATATTTT. Full variable domain (rest looked up from reference TRBV19 and TRBJ1-3): DGGITQSPKYLFRKEGQNVTLSCEQNLNHDAMYWYRQDPGQGLRLIYYSQIVNDFQKGDIAEGYSVSREKKESFPLTVTSAQKNPTAFYLCASSIVIAGTAGNTIYFGEGSWLTVV.

This sequence joins TRBV6-5 and TRBJ1-6; D unclear. Deletions cut 3 bases from V and 7 bases from J, with 13 bases between. The length of the CDR3 is 15 residues. The germline gives CDR1 MNHEY, CDR2 SVGAGI. CDR3 in amino acids: CASSYRGVGNSPLHF. CDR3 DNA sequence: TGTGCCAGCAGTTATCGGGGAGTGGGGAATTCACCCCTCCACTTT.

The chain couples TRBV6-5 to TRBJ2-5, with D perhaps matching TRBD2 (6 bases). The closer fit of TRBJ2-7 to the DNA end suggests the J call may be wrong. Germline-derived CDR1 and CDR2 are MNHEY and SVGAGI. The CDR3 sequence is 16 residues long. The CDR3 loop is CASSYPMAPRDYEQYF. In nucleotides, the CDR3 is TGTGCCAGCAGTTACCCCATGGCGCCGCGGGACTACGAGCAGTACTTC.

CDR3 residues: CASSEDGTSGASEQFF. CDR3 bases: TGTGCCAGCAGTGAAGATGGGACTAGCGGGGCGTCGGAGCAGTTCTTC. V and J are TRBV2 and TRBJ2-1; 13 bases fit TRBD2. The CDR3 extends over 16 amino acids. V gave up 1 base and J gave up 10 bases; unmatched junction bases: 7. Looked up from germline, CDR1 is SNHLY and CDR2 is FYNNEI.

This clone was observed a single time. The chain employs TRBV2 and TRBJ1-4; 7 bases are a match to TRBD1. The germline V gene encodes CDR1 SNHLY and CDR2 FYNNEI. With 3 bases clipped from V and 8 bases from J, the junction kept 9 bases outside the gene matches. The CDR3 is made up of 15 amino acids. The CDR3 loop is CASSDFPRGDEKLFF. The CDR3 nucleotides are TGTGCCAGCAGTGATTTTCCCAGGGGGGACGAAAAACTGTTTTTT.

The chain has TRBV6-5 and TRBJ1-2, with TRBD1 identical over 7 bases. Germline lookup yields CDR1 MNHEY and CDR2 SVGAGI. The CDR3 is made up of 14 amino acids. The ends lost 6 bases at V and 4 bases at J; junction bases unmatched: 8. The CDR3 region has the DNA TGTGCCAGCAGACCACCGGGACAGCCCTATGGCTACACCTTC. Its protein is CASRPPGQPYGYTF.

This clone was detected only once. This chain links TRBV6-5 with TRBJ2-7, with 12 bases identical to TRBD1. Germline V gene sequence: CDR1 MNHEY, CDR2 SVGAGI. The CDR3 runs to 15 residues. Unmatched junction bases numbered 8, after V lost 6 bases and J lost 5 bases. CDR3 bases: TGTGCCAGCAGCCCTCCGGGACAGGGGGCACACGAGCAGTACTTC. Encoded protein: CASSPPGQGAHEQYF.

This clone was observed a handful of times. This chain uses TRBV30 with TRBJ1-1; no clear D gene. Trimming cost V 5 bases and J 1 base, with 11 bases left between them. The CDR3 has 13 residues. Per the germline V gene, CDR1 is GTSNPN and CDR2 is SVGIG (reference sequence). Here the CDR3 DNA reads TGTGCCTGGTCCCCCTCGGGGAACACTGAAGCTTTCTTT. Translated, it gives CAWSPSGNTEAFF.

The chain is built from TRBV7-3 and TRBJ2-1; 13 nucleotides line up with TRBD2. Germline CDR1 reads SGHTA; CDR2 reads FQGTGA. The ends lost 8 bases at V and 9 bases at J; junction bases unmatched: 10. CDR3 length: 15 amino acids. The CDR3 sequence: CASQTSGGFTSEQFF. The CDR3 DNA is TGTGCCAGCCAGACTAGCGGGGGGTTTACATCTGAGCAGTTCTTC.

The chain has TRBV30 and TRBJ2-7, with D possibly matching TRBD2 (5 bases). This CDR3 is built from 12 residues. Germline values: CDR1 GTSNPN, CDR2 SVGIG (reference sequence). The ends were cut back, 4 bases at V and 4 bases at J, with 11 bases in the middle. The DNA of the CDR3 is TGTGCCTGGATTAGTCCGGGATACGAGCAGTACTTC. Encoded protein: CAWISPGYEQYF. The whole variable domain, remainder taken from reference TRBV30 and TRBJ2-7, is SQTIHQWPATLVQPVGSPLSLECTVEGTSNPNLYWYRQAAGRGLQLLFYSVGIGQISSEVPQNLSASRPQDRQFILSSKKLLLSDSGFYLCAWISPGYEQYFGPGTRLTVT.

This clone occurred a few times. The chain combines TRBV5-1 with TRBJ1-4; the match to TRBD1 covers 10 bases. J was trimmed by 6 bases and V by 1 base; bases with no gene match: 3. This CDR3 comprises 15 residues. CDR1 and CDR2 from the germline V gene are SGHRS and YFSETQ. CDR3 nucleotide sequence: TGCGCCAGCAGCTTGTTGGGGACAGGGGATGAAAAACTGTTTTTT. The encoded protein is CASSLLGTGDEKLFF.

This chain joins TRBV5-1 and TRBJ2-7; 7 bases align to TRBD1. With V trimmed by 0 bases and J by 4 bases, 4 bases remained unmatched. In germline, CDR1 is SGHRS, CDR2 YFSETQ. CDR3 size: 14 residues. Here the CDR3 reads CASSLVQGSYEQYF. In nucleotides, the CDR3 is TGCGCCAGCAGCTTGGTACAGGGGAGTTACGAGCAGTACTTC.

The chain carries TRBV5-5 and TRBJ2-7, with 11 bases identical to TRBD1. The J segment lost 3 bases and the V segment lost 0 bases, leaving 5 bases of the junction unmatched. This CDR3 region has 16 residues. CDR1 is SGHKS and CDR2 is YYEKEE in the germline V gene (reference sequence). The CDR3 loop is CASSLVGQGAGYEQYF. The CDR3 DNA follows: TGTGCCAGCAGCTTGGTCGGACAGGGGGCCGGCTACGAGCAGTACTTC.

The chain uses TRBV5-6 and TRBJ2-7; 11 bases fit TRBD2. Trimming took 2 bases from V and 5 from J; bases not matched to a gene: 3. CDR1 is SGHDT, CDR2 YYEEEE, per germline. The CDR3 runs to 14 residues. The CDR3 sequence is CASSFSGGADEQYF. The CDR3 DNA reads TGTGCCAGCAGCTTTAGCGGGGGGGCCGACGAGCAGTACTTC.

The chain uses TRBV6-1 and TRBJ2-3; a weak D match, TRBD2 (6 bases). Trimming removed 1 base from V and 14 bases from J, with 16 bases in between. The V gene's germline CDR1 is MNHNS and CDR2 SASEGT. This CDR3 contains 13 residues. CDR3 nucleotide sequence: TGTGCCAGCAGTGAAGGATGGGGCCTCGGGGGGTATTTT. This encodes CASSEGWGLGGYF.

The genes are TRBV10-2 and TRBJ2-7, with TRBD2 as a possible D gene (5 bases). The CDR3 spans 13 residues. Germline assignment: CDR1 WSHSY and CDR2 SAAADI. The ends were cut back, 6 bases at V and 4 bases at J, with 13 bases in the middle. The CDR3 here is CASRDSAGYEQYF. DNA for the CDR3: TGCGCCAGCAGAGATAGCGCCGGATACGAGCAGTACTTC.

This chain connects TRBV5-6 to TRBJ2-5; 7 bases agree with TRBD1. Losses at the gene ends were 3 bases for V and 2 bases for J; bases not matched to a gene: 7. This CDR3 comprises 15 residues. Looked up from germline, CDR1 is SGHDT and CDR2 is YYEEEE. CDR3 amino acids: CASSWGQTEQETQYF. The DNA for the CDR3 is TGTGCCAGCAGCTGGGGACAGACCGAGCAAGAGACCCAGTACTTC.

The chain carries TRBV25-1 and TRBJ2-1; D is unresolved. V lost 6 bases to trimming and J lost 2 bases, with 23 bases between them. The CDR3 consists of 18 residues. Germline V gene lookup returns CDR1 MGHDK and CDR2 SYGVNS. The CDR3 region has the DNA TGTGCCAGCAGCCCTTCCAAAGACCTTAAAGGAGCCTACAATGAGCAGTTCTTC. This translates into CASSPSKDLKGAYNEQFF.

The chain has TRBV28 and TRBJ1-6; TRBD1 aligns across 9 bases. Losses at the gene ends were 3 bases for V and 8 bases for J; bases not matched to a gene: 8. The germline gives CDR1 MDHEN, CDR2 SYDVKM. The CDR3 runs 16 residues. The CDR3 reads CASSFTGGSFDSPLHF. As DNA, the CDR3 is TGTGCCAGCAGTTTTACAGGGGGCTCTTTTGATTCACCCCTCCACTTT.

This sequence joins TRBV6-5 and TRBJ2-7, with TRBD2 as a possible D gene (5 bases). Germline V CDR1 and CDR2: MNHEY, SVGAGI. V dropped 2 bases and J dropped 2 bases, with 13 bases sitting between them. This CDR3 region has 15 residues. This CDR3 reads CASSYTGKETYEQYF. The CDR3 coding sequence is TGTGCCAGCAGTTACACGGGGAAAGAGACCTACGAGCAGTACTTC.

Only one count was recorded for this clone. The DNA for the CDR3 is TGTGCCAGCAGCCACCGACTAGCATCGAATGAGCAGTTCTTC. Amino acids: CASSHRLASNEQFF. The chain joins TRBV7-7 to TRBJ2-1, with TRBD2 identical over 7 bases. V trimming: 5 bases; J trimming: 7 bases; junction bases outside the gene matches: 8. The CDR3 consists of 14 residues. Per germline, CDR1 SSHAT and CDR2 FNYEAQ (reference sequence).

V is TRBV10-3 and J is TRBJ1-4; TRBD1 matches at 7 bases. The CDR3 is made up of 14 amino acids. V shed 2 bases, J shed 4 bases, and the junction held 1 base outside the gene matches. Germline V lookup: CDR1 ENHRY, CDR2 SYGVKD. Here the CDR3 DNA reads TGTGCCATCAGTGAGAGGGACAGTAATGAAAAACTGTTTTTT. Translation: CAISERDSNEKLFF.

The CDR3 nucleotides read TGTGCCAGCAGCCCCGGGACAGGGCCCCTAAGCTCCTACAATGAGCAGTTCTTC. It specifies CASSPGTGPLSSYNEQFF. The genes are TRBV7-2 and TRBJ2-1; 9 bases line up with TRBD1. The germline gives CDR1 SGHTA, CDR2 FQGNSA. Trimming took 5 bases from V and 0 from J; bases not matched to a gene: 11. The CDR3 is made up of 18 amino acids. Based on the CDR3 plus reference TRBV7-2 and TRBJ2-1, the full variable domain is GAGVSQSPSNKVTEKGKDVELRCDPISGHTALYWYRQSLGQGLEFLIYFQGNSAPDKSGLPSDRFSAERTGGSVSTLTIQRTQQEDSAVYLCASSPGTGPLSSYNEQFFGPGTRLTVL.